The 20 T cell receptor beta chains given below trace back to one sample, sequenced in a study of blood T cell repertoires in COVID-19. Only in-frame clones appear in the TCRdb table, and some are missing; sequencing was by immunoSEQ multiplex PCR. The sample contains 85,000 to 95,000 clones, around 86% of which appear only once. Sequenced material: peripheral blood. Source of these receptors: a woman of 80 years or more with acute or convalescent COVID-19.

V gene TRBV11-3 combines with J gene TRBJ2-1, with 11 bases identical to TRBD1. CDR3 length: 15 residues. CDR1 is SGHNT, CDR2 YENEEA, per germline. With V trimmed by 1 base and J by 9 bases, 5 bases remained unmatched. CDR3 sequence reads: CASSLGGDRGGEQFF. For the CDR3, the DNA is TGTGCCAGCAGCTTAGGGGGGGACAGGGGGGGTGAGCAGTTCTTC.

The CDR3 DNA reads as TGTGCCAGCAGCTTACGGACTAGCTCCGGGGAGCTGTTTTTT. Protein product: CASSLRTSSGELFF. The chain uses TRBV7-2 and TRBJ2-2; TRBD2 aligns across 8 bases. Trimming at V came to 2 bases and at J to 6 bases, leaving 2 bases not matched to a gene. CDR3 length: 14 amino acids. Germline V lookup: CDR1 SGHTA, CDR2 FQGNSA.

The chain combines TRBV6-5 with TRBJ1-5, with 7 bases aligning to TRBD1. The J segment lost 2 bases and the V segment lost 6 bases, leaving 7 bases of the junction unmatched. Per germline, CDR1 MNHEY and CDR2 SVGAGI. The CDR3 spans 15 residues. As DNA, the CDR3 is TGTGCCAGCAGGGGTGACAGGGAAGGCAATCAGCCCCAGCATTTT. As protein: CASRGDREGNQPQHF.

The CDR3 sequence is CASSLVGSSNTGELFF. CDR3 DNA: TGCGCCAGCAGCTTGGTTGGGAGCTCGAACACCGGGGAGCTGTTTTTT. The gene calls are TRBV5-1 and TRBJ2-2; possible D gene TRBD2, 5 bases. CDR3 length equals 16 residues. V was cut by 0 bases and J by 0 bases, with 9 bases left in between. The germline CDR1 and CDR2 sequences are SGHRS and YFSETQ.

The CDR3 sequence is CASSSRPGQGSSYEQYF. The CDR3 DNA reads as TGTGCCAGCAGTTCAAGGCCGGGACAGGGTTCCTCCTACGAGCAGTACTTC. The rearrangement uses TRBV7-2 and TRBJ2-7, with TRBD1 matching over 9 bases. V gave up 6 bases and J gave up 0 bases; unmatched junction bases: 12. The germline gives CDR1 SGHTA, CDR2 FQGNSA. CDR3 length: 17 residues.

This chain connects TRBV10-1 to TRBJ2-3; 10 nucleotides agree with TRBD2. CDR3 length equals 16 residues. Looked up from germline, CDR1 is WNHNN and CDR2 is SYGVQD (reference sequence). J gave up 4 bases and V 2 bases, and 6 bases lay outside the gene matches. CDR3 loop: CASSELAGANADTQYF. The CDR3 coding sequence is TGCGCCAGCAGTGAGCTAGCGGGAGCAAATGCAGATACGCAGTATTTT.

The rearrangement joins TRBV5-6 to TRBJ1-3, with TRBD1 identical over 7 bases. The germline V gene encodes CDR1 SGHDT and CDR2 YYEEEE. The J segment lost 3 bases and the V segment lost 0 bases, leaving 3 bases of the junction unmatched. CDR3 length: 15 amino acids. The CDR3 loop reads CASSLEGAGGNTIYF. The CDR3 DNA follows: TGTGCCAGCAGCTTGGAGGGGGCGGGTGGAAACACCATATATTTT. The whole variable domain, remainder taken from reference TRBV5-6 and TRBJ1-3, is DAGVTQSPTHLIKTRGQQVTLRCSPKSGHDTVSWYQQALGQGPQFIFQYYEEEERQRGNFPDRFSGHQFPNYSSELNVNALLLGDSALYLCASSLEGAGGNTIYFGEGSWLTVV.

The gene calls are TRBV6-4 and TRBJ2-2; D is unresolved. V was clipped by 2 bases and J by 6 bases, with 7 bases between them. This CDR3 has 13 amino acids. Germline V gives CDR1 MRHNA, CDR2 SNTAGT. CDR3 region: CASSDRSPGELFF. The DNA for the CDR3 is TGTGCCAGCAGTGACCGCAGTCCCGGGGAGCTGTTTTTT.

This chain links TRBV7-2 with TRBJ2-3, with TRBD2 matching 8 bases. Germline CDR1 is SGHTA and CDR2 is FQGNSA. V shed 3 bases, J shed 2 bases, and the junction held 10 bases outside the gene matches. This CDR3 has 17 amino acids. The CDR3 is CASSFPGPGGATDTQYF. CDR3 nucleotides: TGTGCCAGCAGCTTTCCGGGGCCGGGGGGGGCCACAGATACGCAGTATTTT.

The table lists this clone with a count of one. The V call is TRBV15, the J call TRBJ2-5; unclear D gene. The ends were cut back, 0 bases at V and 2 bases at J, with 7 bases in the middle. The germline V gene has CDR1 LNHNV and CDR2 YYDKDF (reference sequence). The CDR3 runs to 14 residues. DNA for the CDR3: TGTGCCACCAGCAGAGAACTGCCACAAGAGACCCAGTACTTC. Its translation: CATSRELPQETQYF. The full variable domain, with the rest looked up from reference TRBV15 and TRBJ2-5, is DAMVIQNPRYQVTQFGKPVTLSCSQTLNHNVMYWYQQKSSQAPKLLFHYYDKDFNNEADTPDNFQSRRPNTSFCFLDIRSPGLGDTAMYLCATSRELPQETQYFGPGTRLLVL.

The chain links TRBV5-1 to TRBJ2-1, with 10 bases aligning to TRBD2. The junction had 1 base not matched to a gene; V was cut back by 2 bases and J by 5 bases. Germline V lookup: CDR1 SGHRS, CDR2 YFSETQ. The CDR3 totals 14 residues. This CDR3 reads CASSLLAGHNEQFF. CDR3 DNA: TGCGCCAGCAGCTTACTAGCGGGGCACAATGAGCAGTTCTTC.

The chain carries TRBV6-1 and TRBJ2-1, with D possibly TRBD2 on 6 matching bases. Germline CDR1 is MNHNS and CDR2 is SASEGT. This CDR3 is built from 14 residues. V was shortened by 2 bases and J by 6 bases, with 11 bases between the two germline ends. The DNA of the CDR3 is TGTGCCAGCAGTGAACTACTAGCCTTCAATGAGCAGTTCTTC. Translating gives CASSELLAFNEQFF.

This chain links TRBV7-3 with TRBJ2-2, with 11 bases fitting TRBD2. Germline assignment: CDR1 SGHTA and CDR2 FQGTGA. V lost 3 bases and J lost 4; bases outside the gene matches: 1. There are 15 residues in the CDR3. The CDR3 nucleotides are TGTGCCAGCAGCTTGGGACTAGCGGCCACCGGGGAGCTGTTTTTT. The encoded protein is CASSLGLAATGELFF.

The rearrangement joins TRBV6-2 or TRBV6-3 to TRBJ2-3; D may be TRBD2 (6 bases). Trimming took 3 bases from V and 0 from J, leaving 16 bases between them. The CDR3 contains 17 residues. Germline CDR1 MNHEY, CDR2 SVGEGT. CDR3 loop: CASSYWDFYTSTDTQYF. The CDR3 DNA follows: TGTGCCAGCAGTTATTGGGACTTCTACACTAGCACAGATACGCAGTATTTT.

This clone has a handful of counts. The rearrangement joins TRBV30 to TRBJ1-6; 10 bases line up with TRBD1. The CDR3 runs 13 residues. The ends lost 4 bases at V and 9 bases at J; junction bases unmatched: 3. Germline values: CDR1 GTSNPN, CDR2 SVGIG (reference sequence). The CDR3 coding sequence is TGTGCCTGGACCGGACAGGGGGGTTCACCCCTCCACTTT. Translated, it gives CAWTGQGGSPLHF.

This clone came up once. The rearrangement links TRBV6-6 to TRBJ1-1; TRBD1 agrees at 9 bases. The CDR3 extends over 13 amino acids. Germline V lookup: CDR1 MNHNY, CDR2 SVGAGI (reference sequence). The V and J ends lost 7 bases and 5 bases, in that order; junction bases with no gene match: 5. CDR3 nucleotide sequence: TGTGCCAGCACTTTGGACAGGGGAACTGAAGCTTTCTTT. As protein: CASTLDRGTEAFF.

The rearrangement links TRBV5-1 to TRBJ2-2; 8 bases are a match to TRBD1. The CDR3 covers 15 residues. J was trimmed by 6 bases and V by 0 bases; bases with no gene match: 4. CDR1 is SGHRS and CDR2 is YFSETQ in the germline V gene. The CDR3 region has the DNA TGCGCCAGCAGCTTGGCCGGCAGGGGGCCCGGGGAGCTGTTTTTT. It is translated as CASSLAGRGPGELFF. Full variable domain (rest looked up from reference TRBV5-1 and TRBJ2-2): KAGVTQTPRYLIKTRGQQVTLSCSPISGHRSVSWYQQTPGQGLQFLFEYFSETQRNKGNFPGRFSGRQFSNSRSEMNVSTLELGDSALYLCASSLAGRGPGELFFGEGSRLTVL.

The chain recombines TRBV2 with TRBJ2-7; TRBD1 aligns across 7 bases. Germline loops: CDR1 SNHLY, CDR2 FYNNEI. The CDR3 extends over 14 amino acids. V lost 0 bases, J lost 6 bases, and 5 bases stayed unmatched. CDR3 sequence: CASSEARGRTEQYF. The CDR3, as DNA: TGTGCCAGCAGTGAAGCGAGGGGGCGGACCGAGCAGTACTTC.

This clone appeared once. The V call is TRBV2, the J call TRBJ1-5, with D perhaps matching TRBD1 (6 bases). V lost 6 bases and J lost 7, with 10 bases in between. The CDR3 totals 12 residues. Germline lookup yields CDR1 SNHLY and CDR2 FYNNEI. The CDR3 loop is CASSPGQQPQHF. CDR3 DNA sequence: TGTGCCAGCAGCCCCGGACAGCAGCCCCAGCATTTT.

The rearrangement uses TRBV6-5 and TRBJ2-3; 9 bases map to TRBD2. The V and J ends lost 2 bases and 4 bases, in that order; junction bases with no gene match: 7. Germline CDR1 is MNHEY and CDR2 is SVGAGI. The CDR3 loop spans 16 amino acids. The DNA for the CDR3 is TGTGCCAGCAGTTACCAGGCGGGGGGGCCGTCAGATACGCAGTATTTT. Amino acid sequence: CASSYQAGGPSDTQYF.